The 24 T cell receptor beta chains in this list originate from one sample, sequenced in a study of CD8+ T cells in alopecia areata. Following extraction, RNA underwent reverse transcription to cDNA, which served as the sequencing template. Libraries were prepared by immunoSEQ multiplex PCR; TCRdb keeps only in-frame clonotypes and omits some of them. Observed in the sample are under 350,000 clones, none of them singletons. Cells pooled from cutaneous lymph nodes were sorted on CD4, CD8alpha, NKG2D, NKG2ACE and other markers. The sequencing input was CD4+ T cells sorted from a lymph node. The receptors were gathered from a C3H/HeJ mouse with alopecia areata. The mouse line has the MHC haplotype H2-k.

A remark on this clone: The gene names given are mouse names. The sequence runs out 4 residues before the end of the CDR3; the remainder is reconstructed from the germline J gene. In the same sample, other DNA sequences code for this CDR3. This sequence joins TRBV17 and TRBJ2-5; maybe TRBD2 (6 bases). V was shortened by 3 bases and J by 2 bases, with 6 bases between the two germline ends. This CDR3 contains 13 residues. Germline V gives CDR1 MNHDT, CDR2 YYDKIL. CDR3 bases read: TGTGCTAGCAGTAGGGGACTCCAAGAC. As protein: CASSRGLQD. The full CDR3 protein reads CASSRGLQDTQYF.

This clone came up a few times. The germline and genes are mouse ones. The CDR3 extends 4 residues past the end of the read, so its final part is completed from the germline J gene. The chain combines TRBV13-3 with TRBJ2-5; D is unclear. V shed 2 bases and J shed 0 bases, with 7 bases lying between them. Germline-derived CDR1 and CDR2 are NNHDY and SYVADS. The CDR3 covers 14 residues. The CDR3 reads CASSEAGNQDTQYF. The CDR3 DNA, read in part, is TGTGCCAGCAGTGAAGCTGGTAACCAAGAC.

In this sample, this clone turned up a few times. The gene names here belong to mouse. Sequencing ends 4 residues short of the CDR3 end; the germline J gene provides the rest. V is TRBV13-3 and J is TRBJ2-7; D is perhaps TRBD1 (5 bases). The CDR3 contains 14 residues. Germline lookup yields CDR1 NNHDY and CDR2 SYVADS. CDR3 DNA, as far as it was read: TGTGCCAGCAGTGAGCCCGGACAAAAATAT. The encoded protein is CASSEPGQKY. The full CDR3 protein is CASSEPGQKYEQYF.

This clone was found a few times. These gene names are mouse names. The read ends 4 residues before the CDR3 terminus; that terminus is restored from the germline J gene. The J gene is TRBJ1-1, the V gene TRBV13-1, with 9 bases that match TRBD1. CDR3 length equals 16 residues. V was pared by 5 bases and J by 0 bases, with 8 bases of the junction left unmatched. Germline lookup yields CDR1 NSHNY and CDR2 SYGAGN. Incomplete CDR3 DNA: TGTGCCAGCAGATCCAGCCGGGACAGGGCAAACACA. Translation: CASRSSRDRANT. The whole CDR3 region reads CASRSSRDRANTEVFF.

Concerning this clone itself: The listed genes are named as in mouse. The read ends 4 residues shy of where the CDR3 ends; the end is completed using the germline J gene. The J gene is TRBJ2-3, the V gene TRBV13-1, with D maybe TRBD2 (6 bases). Trimming shortened V by 5 bases and J by 0 bases, and 13 bases separated the two germline ends. The CDR3 contains 15 residues. CDR1 and CDR2 (germline): NSHNY, SYGAGN. Here the CDR3 reads CASRTVGTSAETLYF. The DNA read from the CDR3 is TGTGCCAGCAGGACGGTGGGGACTAGTGCAGAA.

As concerns this clone: Genes and germline come from the mouse. Read sequence stops 4 residues before the CDR3 end, and the germline J gene provides the missing end. V usage is TRBV1 and J usage is TRBJ2-5, with 7 nucleotides matching TRBD1. The V segment lost 0 bases and the J segment 0 bases; nucleotides outside the gene matches: 0. The germline CDR1 and CDR2 sequences are NSQYPW and LRSPGD (reference sequence). The CDR3 runs to 15 residues. The covered CDR3 bases are TGCACCTGCAGTGCAGAGACAGGGAACCAAGAC. It translates to CTCSAETGNQD. The whole CDR3 reads CTCSAETGNQDTQYF.

This clone came up a few times. Here the gene names and germline are mouse. The covered CDR3 bases are TGTGCCAGCACCCAGGGGGCAGAA. The encoded protein is CASTQGAE. The whole CDR3 region reads CASTQGAETLYF. V usage is TRBV13-3 and J usage is TRBJ2-3, with D possibly TRBD1 on 6 matching bases. The read ends 4 residues shy of where the CDR3 ends; the end is completed using the germline J gene. Germline V lookup: CDR1 NNHDY, CDR2 SYVADS. V was trimmed by 6 bases and J by 3 bases, leaving 8 bases between them. The CDR3 is made up of 12 amino acids.

Concerning this clone: These gene names are mouse names. The read is 4 residues too short to cover the CDR3 end, so that end is filled in from the germline J gene. The chain has TRBV5 and TRBJ2-7; 12 bases line up with TRBD1. Germline V gene lookup returns CDR1 LGHNA and CDR2 YNLKQL (reference sequence). The CDR3 length is 15 residues. This CDR3 reads CASSQAGTGGDEQYF. The part of the CDR3 DNA that was read is TGTGCCAGCAGCCAAGCCGGGACAGGGGGCGAT.

This clone showed up just a few times. Gene names and germline match the mouse. The CDR3 end lies 4 residues beyond the end of the read and is filled in from the germline J gene. This chain links TRBV4 with TRBJ2-3, with 9 nucleotides matching TRBD2. The junction had 3 bases not matched to a gene; V was cut back by 4 bases and J by 1 base. The CDR3 runs to 15 residues. The germline CDR1 and CDR2 sequences are LGHDT and YNNKQL (reference sequence). CDR3 sequence: CASSFGGAGAETLYF. CDR3 bases read: TGTGCCAGCAGCTTTGGGGGGGCCGGTGCAGAA. Filled out from reference TRBV4 and TRBJ2-3, the complete variable domain reads ETAVFQTPNYHVTQVGNEVSFNCKQTLGHDTMYWYKQDSKKLLKIMFSYNNKQLIVNETVPRRFSPQSSDKAHLNLRIKSVEPEDSAVYLCASSFGGAGAETLYFGSGTRLTVL.

This clone was detected only a few times. Genes and germline come from the mouse. The CDR3 goes on 4 residues after the read ends, and that part is filled in from the germline J gene. Other DNA sequences from this sample encode an identical CDR3 as well. The chain combines TRBV19 with TRBJ2-3, with 8 bases matching TRBD1. Trimming removed 2 bases from V and 2 bases from J; junction bases left unmatched: 4. This CDR3 is 15 amino acids long. Germline CDR1 FNHDT, CDR2 SITEND (reference sequence). Partial CDR3 DNA: TGTGCCAGCAGTATTGGCAGGGGGCTTGCAGAA. It specifies CASSIGRGLAE. The CDR3, in full, reads CASSIGRGLAETLYF.

A few counts support this clone. The genes and germline here are from mouse. The missing CDR3 end, 4 residues past where the read stops, is filled in from the germline J gene. V gene TRBV31 combines with J gene TRBJ2-3, with TRBD2 matching over 9 bases. Trimming took 0 bases from V and 2 from J; bases not matched to a gene: 3. CDR3 length: 15 residues. Germline lookup yields CDR1 GKSSPN and CDR2 SITVG. The CDR3 loop is CAWSLLGGAAETLYF. The DNA read from the CDR3 is TGTGCCTGGAGTCTACTTGGGGGGGCTGCAGAA.

This clone came up many times. The genes and germline here are from mouse. The read terminates 4 residues ahead of where the CDR3 ends, so the germline J gene completes it. Other DNA sequences in the sample encode the same CDR3. The chain is built from TRBV17 and TRBJ2-2, with 13 bases matching TRBD2. After removal of 3 bases from V and 2 bases from J, the junction contained 0 bases not matched to a gene. There are 16 residues in the CDR3. Per the germline V gene, CDR1 is MNHDT and CDR2 is YYDKIL. CDR3 residues: CASSRGLGGNTGQLYF. The sequenced CDR3 bases are TGTGCTAGCAGTAGGGGACTGGGGGGGAACACCGGG.

Turning to this clone: Mouse gene names and germline throughout. Read data end 4 residues before the CDR3 end; the end is taken from the germline J gene. Different DNA sequences within this sample yield the same CDR3. V is TRBV5 and J is TRBJ1-1; 9 nucleotides agree with TRBD1. CDR3 length equals 13 residues. Per germline, CDR1 LGHNA and CDR2 YNLKQL (reference sequence). The CDR3 loop reads CASSHPGQGEVFF. CDR3 DNA, as far as it was read: TGTGCCAGCAGCCACCCGGGACAGGGA.

This clone appeared a few times. These gene names are mouse names. The sequence runs out 4 residues before the end of the CDR3; the remainder is reconstructed from the germline J gene. The rearrangement joins TRBV17 to TRBJ2-7, with TRBD2 matching over 13 bases. Germline V gives CDR1 MNHDT, CDR2 YYDKIL. CDR3 size: 16 residues. This CDR3 is CASSRDRDWGGYEQYF. Partial CDR3 DNA: TGTGCTAGCAGTAGAGATAGGGACTGGGGGGGTTAT.

This clone showed up just a few times. The gene names given are mouse names. The CDR3 goes on 4 residues after the read ends, and that part is filled in from the germline J gene. The rearrangement uses TRBV19 and TRBJ2-4; D possibly corresponds to TRBD1 (7 bases). Trimming removed 0 bases from V and 1 base from J, with 9 bases in between. Germline V gene lookup returns CDR1 FNHDT and CDR2 SITEND (reference sequence). This CDR3 is 15 amino acids long. Here the CDR3 reads CASSIVGGGQNTLYF. Incomplete CDR3 DNA: TGTGCCAGCAGTATAGTAGGGGGCGGTCAAAAC. Filled out from reference TRBV19 and TRBJ2-4, the complete variable domain reads GGIITQTPKFLIGQEGQKLTLKCQQNFNHDTMYWYRQDSGKGLRLIYYSITENDLQKGDLSEGYDASREKKSSFSLTVTSAQKNEMAVFLCASSIVGGGQNTLYFGAGTRLSVL.

The table lists this clone with a few counts. Gene names and germline match the mouse. The read stops 3 residues short of the end of the CDR3; the missing end is completed from the germline J gene. At the DNA level, this CDR3 is encoded by other sequences in the same sample as well. The chain has TRBV13-1 and TRBJ1-6; D may be TRBD1 (6 bases). TRBJ1-6 is recorded as an ORF, its role being uncertain. Per germline, CDR1 NSHNY and CDR2 SYGAGN. CDR3 size: 15 residues. The V end was cut by 5 bases, the J end by 0 bases, with 9 bases between. The CDR3 sequence: CASSDRNSYNSPLYF. The CDR3 bases that were read are TGTGCCAGCAGCGACAGGAATTCCTATAATTCGCCC.

This clone was seen a few times. Gene names follow the mouse nomenclature. The DNA ends 4 residues before the CDR3 does, and the rest of the CDR3 is filled in from the germline J gene. The same CDR3 also results from other DNA sequences found in this sample. The chain joins TRBV5 to TRBJ2-1, with 10 positions matching TRBD1. The V gene's germline CDR1 is LGHNA and CDR2 YNLKQL (reference sequence). V dropped 1 base and J dropped 6; count of bases not matched to a gene: 0. The CDR3 runs 14 residues. The sequenced part of the CDR3 DNA is TGTGCCAGCAGCCAAGGGGACAGGGGTGCT. Translation: CASSQGDRGA. The entire CDR3 protein reads CASSQGDRGAEQFF.

To note about this clone: The genes and germline here are from mouse. Coverage ceases 3 residues before the CDR3 finishes, and the germline J gene fills in the end. The sample carries other DNA sequences with the same CDR3. The chain is built from TRBV19 and TRBJ1-6; TRBD1 matches at 11 bases. TRBJ1-6 is sorted into the ORF group, with uncertain function. J lost 4 bases, V lost 9 bases, and 3 bases had no gene match. Per the germline V gene, CDR1 is FNHDT and CDR2 is SITEND (reference sequence). This CDR3 region has 14 residues. CDR3: CATRDRGYNSPLYF. CDR3 DNA, as far as it was read: TGTGCCACCCGGGACAGGGGGTATAATTCGCCC.

In this sample, this clone turned up a few times. The gene names here belong to mouse. From the germline J gene comes the end of the CDR3, since the read stops 4 residues before it. The V gene is TRBV3, the J gene TRBJ2-5; TRBD2 agrees at 8 bases. Germline V gene lookup returns CDR1 SNHLY and CDR2 FYNGKV (reference sequence). The J segment lost 3 bases and the V segment lost 0 bases, leaving 5 bases of the junction unmatched. This CDR3 spans 16 amino acids. CDR3 amino acids: CASSLARTGSQDTQYF. CDR3 DNA, as far as it was read: TGTGCCAGCAGCTTAGCCCGGACTGGGTCTCAAGAC.

This clone was counted a few times. Genes and germline are mouse. The read gets to within 4 residues of the CDR3 end, and the germline J gene fills in the rest. This sequence joins TRBV19 and TRBJ1-1; D is possibly TRBD1 (6 bases). The ends were cut back, 4 bases at V and 1 base at J, with 11 bases in the middle. In germline, CDR1 is FNHDT, CDR2 SITEND (reference sequence). The CDR3 runs 14 residues. CDR3 sequence reads: CASSGRGANTEVFF. CDR3 bases read: TGTGCCAGCAGTGGCAGGGGAGCGAACACA. The full variable domain, rest sourced from reference TRBV19 and TRBJ1-1, is GGIITQTPKFLIGQEGQKLTLKCQQNFNHDTMYWYRQDSGKGLRLIYYSITENDLQKGDLSEGYDASREKKSSFSLTVTSAQKNEMAVFLCASSGRGANTEVFFGKGTRLTVV.

In its sample, this clone was seen a few times. Germline and genes: mouse. The CDR3 end falls 3 residues outside the read, so it is completed with the germline J gene. The rearrangement links TRBV19 to TRBJ1-6; TRBD1 aligns across 7 bases. TRBJ1-6 is an ORF, and what it does is uncertain. This CDR3 comprises 13 residues. The junction had 4 bases not matched to a gene; V was cut back by 7 bases and J by 6 bases. Germline CDR1 is FNHDT and CDR2 is SITEND (reference sequence). Here the CDR3 reads CASRDRINSPLYF. The CDR3 bases that were read are TGTGCCAGCCGGGACAGAATTAATTCGCCC.

To note about this clone: The gene names given are mouse names. The CDR3 goes on 4 residues after the read ends, and that part is filled in from the germline J gene. Other DNA sequences in the sample encode the same CDR3. The V gene is TRBV19, the J gene TRBJ2-7, with 10 bases identical to TRBD2. There are 13 residues in the CDR3. Germline CDR1 reads FNHDT; CDR2 reads SITEND (reference sequence). CDR3 region: CASSITGGDEQYF. The DNA read from the CDR3 is TGTGCCAGCAGTATTACTGGGGGGGAT.

This clone occurred many times. All gene names here are mouse names. Read sequence stops 4 residues before the CDR3 end, and the germline J gene provides the missing end. Within the sample, other DNA sequences also encode this same CDR3. The rearrangement joins TRBV13-3 to TRBJ1-2; D possibly corresponds to TRBD1 (5 bases). Germline V gene sequence: CDR1 NNHDY, CDR2 SYVADS. The ends were cut back, 2 bases at V and 1 base at J, with 6 bases in the middle. The CDR3 is 13 amino acids. Incomplete CDR3 DNA: TGTGCCAGCAGTGAAAGGGGAAACTCC. The encoded protein is CASSERGNS. The complete CDR3 protein is CASSERGNSDYTF.

A remark on this clone: The gene names given are mouse names. The read terminates 4 residues before the CDR3 end, so the remaining end is supplied by the germline J gene. This chain connects TRBV1 to TRBJ1-1; 7 bases are a match to TRBD1. CDR3 length: 15 residues. Per germline, CDR1 NSQYPW and CDR2 LRSPGD (reference sequence). V was clipped by 0 bases and J by 3 bases; unmatched bases: 4. CDR3 protein: CTCSADPRGDTEVFF. Incomplete CDR3 DNA: TGCACCTGCAGTGCAGATCCCAGGGGGGACACA.